This entry describes one T cell receptor (beta chain). The CDR3 extends over 13 amino acids. The germline V and J ends were trimmed by 5 bases and 5 bases, with 15 bases remaining between them. Germline V gene sequence: CDR1 GTSNPN, CDR2 SVGIG (reference sequence). Assay used: immunoSEQ multiplex PCR; TCRdb lists only in-frame clones, some missing. Counted here are tens of thousands of clones, 75% to 90% occurring once; the ten biggest clones make up less than 8.5%. This entry belongs to a study of blood T cell repertoires in COVID-19. Sequenced sample: peripheral blood. The TCR sequence derives from a man in his 60s with acute or convalescent COVID-19. The chain uses TRBV30 and TRBJ1-1, with a possible D match to TRBD1 (5 bases). In DNA, the CDR3 is TGTGCCTGGGCCCTGAGGGAGGGGACTGAAGCTTTCTTT. As protein: CAWALREGTEAFF.